Each of the 20 T cell receptor beta chains below was sequenced from the same sample in a study of blood T cell repertoires in COVID-19. Sequencing was performed with immunoSEQ multiplex PCR; in TCRdb, only in-frame clones are kept and a portion is missing. The sample holds around 140,000 clones, about 81% seen once. Sequencing was carried out using PBMCs or T cells enriched from blood (not recorded which). Receptor source: a man in his forties or fifties with acute COVID-19.

This rearrangement joins TRBV3-1 (or the pseudogene TRBV3-2) to TRBJ2-7, with a tentative D call TRBD2 (5 bases). Trimming stripped 5 bases from V and 2 bases from J, with 19 bases between. Germline V gene lookup returns CDR1 LGHDT and CDR2 YNNKEL (reference sequence). The CDR3 runs to 16 residues. The CDR3 DNA is TGTGCCAGCAGCGGTGAGGGAACACCCTGGCCCTACGAGCAGTACTTC. It encodes CASSGEGTPWPYEQYF.

CDR3 nucleotide sequence: TGCGCCAGCAGTCAACAAGGGAGGACGGTAAATAGCAATCAGCCCCAGCATTTT. Translating it yields CASSQQGRTVNSNQPQHF. The gene calls are TRBV23-1 and TRBJ1-5; D unresolved. TRBV23-1 is sorted into the ORF group, with uncertain function. There are 18 residues in the CDR3. V was pared by 2 bases and J by 0 bases, with 17 bases between.

DNA of the CDR3: TGCGCCAGCAGCTCTACGGGAGGGCCGAACGAGCAGTACTTC. This encodes CASSSTGGPNEQYF. V is TRBV5-1 and J is TRBJ2-7, with 8 bases matching TRBD2. The CDR3 length is 14 residues. V shed 3 bases and J 5 bases; nucleotides not matched to a gene: 7. Germline assignment: CDR1 SGHRS and CDR2 YFSETQ. The variable domain in full, completed from reference TRBV5-1 and TRBJ2-7, reads KAGVTQTPRYLIKTRGQQVTLSCSPISGHRSVSWYQQTPGQGLQFLFEYFSETQRNKGNFPGRFSGRQFSNSRSEMNVSTLELGDSALYLCASSSTGGPNEQYFGPGTRLTVT.

This chain connects TRBV19 to TRBJ2-5, with D possibly matching TRBD1 (6 bases). The CDR3 extends over 13 amino acids. Per germline, CDR1 LNHDA and CDR2 SQIVND (reference sequence). V was pared by 7 bases and J by 2 bases, with 11 bases between. CDR3 region: CASNQGRQETQYF. CDR3 sequence (DNA): TGTGCCAGTAACCAGGGGCGACAAGAGACCCAGTACTTC.

On this clone: A far bigger clonotype differs at one base, so this is likely a read error. CDR3 loop: CASSPGQGGYGYTF. The CDR3 DNA is TGTGCCAGCAGCCCGGGACAGGGGGGCTATGGCTACACCTTC. V is TRBV9 and J is TRBJ1-2, with 11 bases fitting TRBD1. The germline CDR1 and CDR2 sequences are SGDLS and YYNGEE. Losses at the gene ends were 4 bases for V and 4 bases for J; bases not matched to a gene: 3. CDR3 length: 14 amino acids. Full variable domain (remainder filled in from reference TRBV9 and TRBJ1-2): DSGVTQTPKHLITATGQRVTLRCSPRSGDLSVYWYQQSLDQGLQFLIQYYNGEERAKGNILERFSAQQFPDLHSELNLSSLELGDSALYFCASSPGQGGYGYTFGSGTRLTVV.

V usage is TRBV11-2 and J usage is TRBJ2-3; D may be TRBD2 (5 bases). Germline CDR1 and CDR2: SGHAT and FQNNGV. V lost 5 bases and J lost 6, with 15 bases in between. This CDR3 is 14 amino acids long. For the CDR3, the DNA is TGTGCCAGCAGCCCAGGATACGGCGGGGATACGCAGTATTTT. Its protein product is CASSPGYGGDTQYF.

This clone was counted a few times. The DNA of the CDR3 is TGTGCTAGTGGTTTCGGGCCAGCGGGGGGGCATTCCAATGAGCAGTTCTTC. Amino acids: CASGFGPAGGHSNEQFF. The J gene is TRBJ2-1, the V gene TRBV12-5; TRBD2 matches 10 bases. The CDR3 has 17 residues. J was trimmed by 6 bases and V by 3 bases; bases with no gene match: 11. Germline-derived CDR1 and CDR2 are LGHNT and FRNRAP.

This clone was observed a few times. The J gene is TRBJ2-2, the V gene TRBV24-1, with TRBD2 matching over 7 bases. Germline assignment: CDR1 KGHDR and CDR2 SFDVKD. The CDR3 is 14 residues long. The junction had 13 bases not matched to a gene; V was cut back by 12 bases and J by 7 bases. In DNA form, the CDR3 reads TGTGCCGCCTCCGGGGGACTAAATATCGGGGAGCTGTTTTTT. Encoded protein: CAASGGLNIGELFF.

This chain joins TRBV1 and TRBJ1-3; the table names TRBD1, a call not compared with the DNA. TRBV1 is a known pseudogene. The CDR3 contains 15 residues. The CDR3 here is CTSSQGPGGGNTIYF. CDR3 nucleotide sequence: TGCACCAGCAGCCAAGGCCCAGGGGGCGGAAACACCATATATTTT.

The chain employs TRBV18 and TRBJ1-1, with D possibly matching TRBD1 (6 bases). The CDR3 runs to 15 residues. V lost 3 bases and J 5 bases, leaving 16 bases between the germline ends. The germline V gene has CDR1 KGHSH and CDR2 LQKENI. The CDR3 nucleotides read TGTGCCAGCTCACCGAAACAGGGTACGGGGACTGAAGCTTTCTTT. Protein: CASSPKQGTGTEAFF.

The chain recombines TRBV7-9 with TRBJ2-7; 10 nucleotides agree with TRBD1. This CDR3 region has 13 residues. Trimming at V came to 3 bases and at J to 7 bases, leaving 3 bases not matched to a gene. The germline gives CDR1 SEHNR, CDR2 FQNEAQ (reference sequence). Here the CDR3 reads CASSLTGGEEQYF. The CDR3 nucleotides read TGTGCCAGCAGCTTGACAGGGGGCGAGGAGCAGTACTTC.

The chain carries TRBV5-1 and TRBJ2-7; 10 bases fit TRBD2. Germline V gene sequence: CDR1 SGHRS, CDR2 YFSETQ. CDR3 length equals 15 residues. The V and J ends lost 5 bases and 6 bases, in that order; junction bases with no gene match: 11. The chain's CDR3 is CASSYSLAGAGEQYF. DNA of the CDR3: TGCGCCAGCAGTTACTCCCTAGCGGGAGCCGGCGAGCAGTACTTC.

The V gene is TRBV28, the J gene TRBJ1-5, with TRBD1 matching over 7 bases. The ends lost 1 base at V and 4 bases at J; junction bases unmatched: 4. CDR1 and CDR2 from the germline V gene are MDHEN and SYDVKM. CDR3 size: 15 residues. As DNA, the CDR3 is TGTGCCAGCAGTTTATTAGGGACAGAAAATCAGCCCCAGCATTTT. Encoded protein: CASSLLGTENQPQHF.

The chain is built from TRBV19 and TRBJ1-2; D unclear. V was pared by 6 bases and J by 4 bases, with 15 bases between. The CDR3 spans 14 residues. Germline V gene sequence: CDR1 LNHDA, CDR2 SQIVND (reference sequence). CDR3 sequence (DNA): TGTGCCAGTAGCCGGCCGGGGAGTACCTATGGCTACACCTTC. Protein sequence: CASSRPGSTYGYTF.

V usage is TRBV15 and J usage is TRBJ2-7; 13 bases fit TRBD2. Germline assignment: CDR1 LNHNV and CDR2 YYDKDF (reference sequence). Unmatched junction bases numbered 5, after V lost 0 bases and J lost 6 bases. This CDR3 is 16 amino acids long. Written as DNA, the CDR3 is TGTGCCACCAGCAGAGAACTAGCGGGAGGGAGGGGCGAGCAGTACTTC. It translates to CATSRELAGGRGEQYF.

The chain recombines TRBV6-5 with TRBJ1-1; 10 nucleotides align to TRBD1. V lost 5 bases, J lost 3 bases, and 3 bases stayed unmatched. Germline values: CDR1 MNHEY, CDR2 SVGAGI. The CDR3 runs to 14 residues. The CDR3 region is CASSRQGAYTEAFF. In DNA form, the CDR3 reads TGTGCCAGCAGTCGACAGGGGGCATACACTGAAGCTTTCTTT.

V usage is TRBV6-1 and J usage is TRBJ1-2, with D unresolved. Between the trimmed V and J ends, which lost 3 bases and 3 bases, there was a span of 14 bases. The CDR3 spans 15 residues. CDR1 is MNHNS, CDR2 SASEGT, per germline. In DNA, the CDR3 is TGTGCCAGCAGTGATCGCGTTTCGGGTGACTATGGCTACACCTTC. Translating gives CASSDRVSGDYGYTF.

The rearrangement joins TRBV5-1 to TRBJ2-5; the match to TRBD2 covers 7 bases. J gave up 1 base and V 4 bases, and 4 bases lay outside the gene matches. The CDR3 loop spans 14 amino acids. Germline CDR1 reads SGHRS; CDR2 reads YFSETQ. This chain's CDR3 is CASSPLATQETQYF. The CDR3 DNA reads TGCGCCAGCAGCCCACTAGCGACCCAAGAGACCCAGTACTTC. Full variable domain (remainder filled in from reference TRBV5-1 and TRBJ2-5): KAGVTQTPRYLIKTRGQQVTLSCSPISGHRSVSWYQQTPGQGLQFLFEYFSETQRNKGNFPGRFSGRQFSNSRSEMNVSTLELGDSALYLCASSPLATQETQYFGPGTRLLVL.

This rearrangement joins TRBV15 to TRBJ1-1; D gene ambiguous. Germline V CDR1 and CDR2: LNHNV, YYDKDF (reference sequence). The CDR3 extends over 12 amino acids. The germline V and J ends were trimmed by 1 base and 5 bases, with 5 bases remaining between them. The CDR3 nucleotides read TGTGCCACCAGCAGAGCAACAACTGAAGCTTTCTTT. Its translation: CATSRATTEAFF.

V usage is TRBV2 and J usage is TRBJ1-1; D is possibly TRBD1 (5 bases). Germline values: CDR1 SNHLY, CDR2 FYNNEI. The CDR3 loop spans 13 amino acids. V lost 4 bases and J 0 bases, leaving 6 bases between the germline ends. CDR3 amino acids: CASSGQLNTEAFF. The CDR3 DNA reads as TGTGCCAGCAGTGGACAGTTGAACACTGAAGCTTTCTTT. The full variable domain, completed using reference TRBV2 and TRBJ1-1, is EPEVTQTPSHQVTQMGQEVILRCVPISNHLYFYWYRQILGQKVEFLVSFYNNEISEKSEIFDDQFSVERPDGSNFTLKIRSTKLEDSAMYFCASSGQLNTEAFFGQGTRLTVV.